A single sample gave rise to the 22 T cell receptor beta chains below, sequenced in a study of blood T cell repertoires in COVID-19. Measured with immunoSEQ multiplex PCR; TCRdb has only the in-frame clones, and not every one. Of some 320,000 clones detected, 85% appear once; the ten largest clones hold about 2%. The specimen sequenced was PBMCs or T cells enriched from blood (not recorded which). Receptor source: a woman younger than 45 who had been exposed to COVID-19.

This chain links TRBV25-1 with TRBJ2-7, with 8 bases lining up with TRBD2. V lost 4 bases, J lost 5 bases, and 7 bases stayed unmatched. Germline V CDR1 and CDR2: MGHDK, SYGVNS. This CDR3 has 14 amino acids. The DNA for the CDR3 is TGTGCCAGCAGTGGGGTGGAGCGGGAGAACGAGCAGTACTTC. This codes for CASSGVERENEQYF.

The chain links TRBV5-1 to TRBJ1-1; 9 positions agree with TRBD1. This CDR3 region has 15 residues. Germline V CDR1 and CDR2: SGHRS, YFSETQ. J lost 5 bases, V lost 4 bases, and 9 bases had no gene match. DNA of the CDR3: TGCGCCAGCAGCCTGCTTAGGACAGGGGATACTGAAGCTTTCTTT. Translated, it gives CASSLLRTGDTEAFF.

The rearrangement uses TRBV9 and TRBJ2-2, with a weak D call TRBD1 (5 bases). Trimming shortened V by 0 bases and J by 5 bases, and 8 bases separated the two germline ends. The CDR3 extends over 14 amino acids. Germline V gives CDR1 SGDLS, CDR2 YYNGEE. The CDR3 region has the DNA TGTGCCAGCAGCGTAGGGGCAGGGACCGGGGAGCTGTTTTTT. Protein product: CASSVGAGTGELFF.

CDR3 loop: CASSVEGVGSPLHF. The CDR3 region has the DNA TGTGCCAGCAGTGTAGAGGGTGTTGGTTCACCCCTCCACTTT. The chain couples TRBV2 to TRBJ1-6; D call uncertain. The germline gives CDR1 SNHLY, CDR2 FYNNEI. V dropped 4 bases and J dropped 9 bases, with 13 bases sitting between them. The CDR3 runs 14 residues.

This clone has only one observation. The CDR3 reads CASSLSGISGNTIYF. In DNA form, the CDR3 reads TGTGCCAGCAGTTTATCAGGGATCTCTGGAAACACCATATATTTT. The gene calls are TRBV28 and TRBJ1-3, with D perhaps matching TRBD1 (5 bases). From germline, CDR1 is MDHEN and CDR2 SYDVKM. The CDR3 consists of 15 residues. V dropped 1 base and J dropped 0 bases, with 7 bases sitting between them.

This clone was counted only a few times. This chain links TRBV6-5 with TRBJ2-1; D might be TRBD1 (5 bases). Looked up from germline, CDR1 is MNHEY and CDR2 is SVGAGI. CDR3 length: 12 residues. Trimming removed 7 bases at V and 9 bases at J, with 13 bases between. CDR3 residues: CASTKPGLEQFF. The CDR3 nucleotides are TGTGCCAGCACTAAACCAGGGCTTGAGCAGTTCTTC.

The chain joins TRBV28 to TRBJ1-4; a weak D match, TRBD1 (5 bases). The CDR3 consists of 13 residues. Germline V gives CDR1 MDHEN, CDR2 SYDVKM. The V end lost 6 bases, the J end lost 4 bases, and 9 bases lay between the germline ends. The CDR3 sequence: CASRKTVNEKLFF. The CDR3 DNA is TGTGCCAGCAGGAAGACAGTTAATGAAAAACTGTTTTTT.

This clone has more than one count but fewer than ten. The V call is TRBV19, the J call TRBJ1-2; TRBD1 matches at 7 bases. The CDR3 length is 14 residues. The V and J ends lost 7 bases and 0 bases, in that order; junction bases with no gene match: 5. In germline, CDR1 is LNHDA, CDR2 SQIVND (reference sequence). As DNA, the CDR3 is TGTGCCAGTACCAACAGGGGTCCTAACTATGGCTACACCTTC. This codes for CASTNRGPNYGYTF. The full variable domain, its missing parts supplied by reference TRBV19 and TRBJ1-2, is DGGITQSPKYLFRKEGQNVTLSCEQNLNHDAMYWYRQDPGQGLRLIYYSQIVNDFQKGDIAEGYSVSREKKESFPLTVTSAQKNPTAFYLCASTNRGPNYGYTFGSGTRLTVV.

For the CDR3, the DNA is TGTGCCAGCAGGATGACTAGCGGGGTGTGGGAGACCCAGTACTTC. This translates into CASRMTSGVWETQYF. J is TRBJ2-5 and V is TRBV7-2; TRBD2 matches 11 bases. Trimming took 6 bases from V and 5 from J; bases not matched to a gene: 8. This CDR3 spans 15 amino acids. The V gene's germline CDR1 is SGHTA and CDR2 FQGNSA.

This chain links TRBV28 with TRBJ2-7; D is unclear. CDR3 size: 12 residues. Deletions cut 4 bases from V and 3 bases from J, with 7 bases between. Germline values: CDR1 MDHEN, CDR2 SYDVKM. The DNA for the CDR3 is TGTGCCAGCAGTTCTGGCGGCTACGAGCAGTACTTC. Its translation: CASSSGGYEQYF. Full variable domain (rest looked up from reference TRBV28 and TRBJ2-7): DVKVTQSSRYLVKRTGEKVFLECVQDMDHENMFWYRQDPGLGLRLIYFSYDVKMKEKGDIPEGYSVSREKKERFSLILESASTNQTSMYLCASSSGGYEQYFGPGTRLTVT.

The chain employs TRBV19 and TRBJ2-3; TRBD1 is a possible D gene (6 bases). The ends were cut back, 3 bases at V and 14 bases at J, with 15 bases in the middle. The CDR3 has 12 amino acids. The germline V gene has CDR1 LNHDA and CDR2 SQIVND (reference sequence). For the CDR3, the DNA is TGTGCCAGTAGTATGATGGGACAACTACGGTATTTT. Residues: CASSMMGQLRYF.

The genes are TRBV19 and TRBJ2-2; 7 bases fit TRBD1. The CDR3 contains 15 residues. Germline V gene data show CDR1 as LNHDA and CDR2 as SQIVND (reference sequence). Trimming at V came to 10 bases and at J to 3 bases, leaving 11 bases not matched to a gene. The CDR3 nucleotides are TGTGCCACCACTAAAAGGGGGCCGGACACCGGGGAGCTGTTTTTT. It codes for CATTKRGPDTGELFF.

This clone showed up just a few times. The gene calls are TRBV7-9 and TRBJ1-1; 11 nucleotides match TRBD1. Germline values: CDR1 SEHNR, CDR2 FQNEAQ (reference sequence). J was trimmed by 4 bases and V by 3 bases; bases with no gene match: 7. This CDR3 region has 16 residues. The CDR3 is CASSFIQGQGATEAFF. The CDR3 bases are TGTGCCAGCAGCTTTATACAAGGACAGGGGGCCACTGAAGCTTTCTTT.

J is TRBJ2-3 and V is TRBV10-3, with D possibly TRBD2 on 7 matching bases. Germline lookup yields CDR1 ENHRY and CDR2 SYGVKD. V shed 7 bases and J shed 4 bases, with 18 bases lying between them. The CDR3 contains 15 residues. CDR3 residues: CAITPERGAADTQYF. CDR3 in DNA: TGTGCCATCACCCCGGAACGGGGGGCCGCAGATACGCAGTATTTT.

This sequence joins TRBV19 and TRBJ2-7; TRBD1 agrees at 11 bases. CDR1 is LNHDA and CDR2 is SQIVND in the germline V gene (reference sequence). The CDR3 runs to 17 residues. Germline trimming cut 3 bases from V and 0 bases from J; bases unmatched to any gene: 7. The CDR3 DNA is TGTGCCAGTAGTATTTACGGGACAGGGGGTCTCTCCTACGAGCAGTACTTC. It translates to CASSIYGTGGLSYEQYF.

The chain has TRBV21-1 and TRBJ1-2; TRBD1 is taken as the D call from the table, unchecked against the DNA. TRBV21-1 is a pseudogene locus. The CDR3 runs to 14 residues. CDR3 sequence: CASSRETGNYGYTF. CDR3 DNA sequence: TGTGCCAGCAGCAGAGAGACAGGTAACTATGGCTACACCTTC.

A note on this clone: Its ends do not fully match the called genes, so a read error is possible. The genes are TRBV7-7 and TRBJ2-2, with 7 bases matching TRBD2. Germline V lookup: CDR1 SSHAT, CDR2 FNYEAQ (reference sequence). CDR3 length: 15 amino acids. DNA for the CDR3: TGTGCTAGCAGCCAGCGCGGGAGGAACACCGGGGAGCTGTTTTTT. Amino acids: CASSQRGRNTGELFF.

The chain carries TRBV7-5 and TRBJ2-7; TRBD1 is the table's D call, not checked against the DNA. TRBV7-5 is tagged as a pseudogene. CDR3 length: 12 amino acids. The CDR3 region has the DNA TGTGTCAGAAGCTCATACGGACAGGATCAGTACTTC. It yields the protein CVRSSYGQDQYF.

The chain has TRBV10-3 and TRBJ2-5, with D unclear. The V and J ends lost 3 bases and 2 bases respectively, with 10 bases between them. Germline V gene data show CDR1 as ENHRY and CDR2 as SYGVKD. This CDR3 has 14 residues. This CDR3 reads CAISDLRVQETQYF. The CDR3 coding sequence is TGTGCCATCAGTGACTTACGGGTTCAAGAGACCCAGTACTTC.

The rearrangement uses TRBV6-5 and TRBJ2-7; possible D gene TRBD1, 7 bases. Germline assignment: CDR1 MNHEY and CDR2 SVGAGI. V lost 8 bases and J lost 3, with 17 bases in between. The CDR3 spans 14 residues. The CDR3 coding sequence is TGTGCCAGCCTTGACAGGGTGGGGGGCTACGAGCAGTACTTC. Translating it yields CASLDRVGGYEQYF.

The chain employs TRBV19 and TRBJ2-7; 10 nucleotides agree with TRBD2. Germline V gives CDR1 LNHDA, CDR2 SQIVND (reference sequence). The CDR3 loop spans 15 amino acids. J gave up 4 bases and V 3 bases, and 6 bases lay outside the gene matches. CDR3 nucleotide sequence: TGTGCCAGTAGTATCTTACCGGGACTAGCGTACGAGCAGTACTTC. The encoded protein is CASSILPGLAYEQYF.

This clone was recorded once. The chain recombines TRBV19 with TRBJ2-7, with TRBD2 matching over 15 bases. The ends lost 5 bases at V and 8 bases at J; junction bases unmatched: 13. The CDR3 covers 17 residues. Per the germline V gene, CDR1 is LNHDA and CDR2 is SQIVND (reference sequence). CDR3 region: CASSLILHGLAGGQQYF. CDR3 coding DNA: TGTGCCAGTAGTCTTATTCTTCATGGACTAGCGGGGGGGCAGCAGTACTTC.